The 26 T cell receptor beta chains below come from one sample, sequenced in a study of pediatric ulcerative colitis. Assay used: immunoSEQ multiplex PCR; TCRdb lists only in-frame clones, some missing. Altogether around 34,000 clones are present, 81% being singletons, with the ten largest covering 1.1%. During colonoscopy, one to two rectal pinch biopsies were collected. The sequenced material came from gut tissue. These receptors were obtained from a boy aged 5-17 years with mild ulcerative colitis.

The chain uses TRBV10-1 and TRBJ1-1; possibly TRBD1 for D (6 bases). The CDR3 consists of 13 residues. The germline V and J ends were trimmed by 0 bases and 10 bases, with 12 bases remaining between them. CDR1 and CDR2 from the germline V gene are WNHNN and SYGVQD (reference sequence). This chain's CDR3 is CASSESEGVGAFF. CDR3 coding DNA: TGCGCCAGCAGTGAGTCGGAGGGGGTCGGAGCTTTCTTT.

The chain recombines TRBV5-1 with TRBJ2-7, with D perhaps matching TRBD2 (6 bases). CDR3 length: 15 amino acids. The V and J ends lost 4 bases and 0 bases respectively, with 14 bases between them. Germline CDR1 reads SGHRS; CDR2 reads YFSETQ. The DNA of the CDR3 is TGCGCCAGCAGCCCGAGGGCGGGGAGCTCCTACGAGCAGTACTTC. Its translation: CASSPRAGSSYEQYF.

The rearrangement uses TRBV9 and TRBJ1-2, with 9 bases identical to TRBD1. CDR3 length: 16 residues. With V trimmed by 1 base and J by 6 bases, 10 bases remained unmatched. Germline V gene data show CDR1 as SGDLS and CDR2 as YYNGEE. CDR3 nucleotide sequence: TGTGCCAGCAGCGTACGAGACAGGGGGGATATCCATGGCTACACCTTC. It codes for CASSVRDRGDIHGYTF.

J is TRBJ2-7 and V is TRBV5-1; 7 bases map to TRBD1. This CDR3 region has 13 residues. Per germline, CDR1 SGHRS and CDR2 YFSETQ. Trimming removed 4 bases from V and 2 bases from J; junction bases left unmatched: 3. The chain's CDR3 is CASSGGQTYEQYF. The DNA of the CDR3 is TGCGCCAGCAGCGGGGGACAGACCTACGAGCAGTACTTC.

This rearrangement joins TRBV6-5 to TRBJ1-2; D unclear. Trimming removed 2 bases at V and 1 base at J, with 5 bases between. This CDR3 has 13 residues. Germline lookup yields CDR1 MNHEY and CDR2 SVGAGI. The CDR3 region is CASSYRINYGYTF. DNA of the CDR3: TGTGCCAGCAGTTACCGGATTAACTATGGCTACACCTTC.

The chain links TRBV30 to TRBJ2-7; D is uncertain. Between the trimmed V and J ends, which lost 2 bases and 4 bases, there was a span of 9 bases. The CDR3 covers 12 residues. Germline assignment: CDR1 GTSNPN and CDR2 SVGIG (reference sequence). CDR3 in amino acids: CAWSIQLYEQYF. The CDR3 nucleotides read TGTGCCTGGAGTATACAGCTTTACGAGCAGTACTTC.

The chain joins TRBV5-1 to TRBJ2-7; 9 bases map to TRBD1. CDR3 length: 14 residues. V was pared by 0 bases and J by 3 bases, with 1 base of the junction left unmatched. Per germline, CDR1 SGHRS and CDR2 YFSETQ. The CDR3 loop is CASSLGDRDYEQYF. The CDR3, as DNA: TGCGCCAGCAGCTTGGGGGACAGGGACTACGAGCAGTACTTC.

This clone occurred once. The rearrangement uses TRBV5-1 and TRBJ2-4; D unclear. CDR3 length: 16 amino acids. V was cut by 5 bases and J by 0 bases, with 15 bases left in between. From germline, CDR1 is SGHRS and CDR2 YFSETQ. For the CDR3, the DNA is TGCGCCAGCAGTAGGGTGATTGTCTTAGCCAAAAACATTCAGTACTTC. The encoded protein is CASSRVIVLAKNIQYF.

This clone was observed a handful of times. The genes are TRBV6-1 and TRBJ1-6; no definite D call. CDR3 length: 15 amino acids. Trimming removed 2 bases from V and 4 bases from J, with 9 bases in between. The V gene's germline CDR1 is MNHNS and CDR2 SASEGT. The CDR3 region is CASSELQSYNSPLHF. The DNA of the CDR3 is TGTGCCAGCAGTGAACTGCAAAGTTATAATTCACCCCTCCACTTT.

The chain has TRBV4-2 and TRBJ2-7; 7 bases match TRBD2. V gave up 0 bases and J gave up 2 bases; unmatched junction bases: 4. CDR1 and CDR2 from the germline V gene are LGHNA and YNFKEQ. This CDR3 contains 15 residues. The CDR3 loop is CASSQDRAGPYEQYF. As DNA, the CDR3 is TGTGCCAGCAGCCAAGATAGAGCGGGGCCCTACGAGCAGTACTTC.

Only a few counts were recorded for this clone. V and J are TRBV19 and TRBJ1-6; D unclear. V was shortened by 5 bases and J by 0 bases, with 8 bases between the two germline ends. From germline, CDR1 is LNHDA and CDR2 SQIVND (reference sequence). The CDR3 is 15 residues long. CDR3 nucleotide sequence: TGTGCCAGTAGTTTCTCAAGCTCCTATAATTCACCCCTCCACTTT. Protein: CASSFSSSYNSPLHF.

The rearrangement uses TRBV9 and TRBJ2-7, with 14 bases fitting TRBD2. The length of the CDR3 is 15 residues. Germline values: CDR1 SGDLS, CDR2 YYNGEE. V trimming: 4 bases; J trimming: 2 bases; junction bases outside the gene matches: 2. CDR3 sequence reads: CASSPTSGGAYEQYF. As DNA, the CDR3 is TGTGCCAGCAGCCCGACTAGCGGGGGGGCCTACGAGCAGTACTTC.

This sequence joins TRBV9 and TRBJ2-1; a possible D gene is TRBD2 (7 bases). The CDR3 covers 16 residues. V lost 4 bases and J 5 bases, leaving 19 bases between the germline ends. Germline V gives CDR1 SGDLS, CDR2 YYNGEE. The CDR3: CASSTKGGAPNNEQFF. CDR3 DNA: TGTGCCAGCAGCACTAAGGGGGGGGCACCCAACAATGAGCAGTTCTTC. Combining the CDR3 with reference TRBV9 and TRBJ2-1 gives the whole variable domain DSGVTQTPKHLITATGQRVTLRCSPRSGDLSVYWYQQSLDQGLQFLIQYYNGEERAKGNILERFSAQQFPDLHSELNLSSLELGDSALYFCASSTKGGAPNNEQFFGPGTRLTVL.

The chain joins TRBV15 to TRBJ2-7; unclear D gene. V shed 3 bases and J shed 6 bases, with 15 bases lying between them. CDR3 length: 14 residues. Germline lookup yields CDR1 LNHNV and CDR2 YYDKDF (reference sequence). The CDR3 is CATSSGMIDGEQYF. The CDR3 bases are TGTGCCACCAGCAGCGGCATGATAGACGGCGAGCAGTACTTC.

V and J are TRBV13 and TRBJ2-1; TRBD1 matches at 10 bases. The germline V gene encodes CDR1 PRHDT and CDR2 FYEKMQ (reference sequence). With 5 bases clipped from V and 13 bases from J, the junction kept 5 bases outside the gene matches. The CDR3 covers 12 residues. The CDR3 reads CASSQDRGVQFF. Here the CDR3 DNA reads TGTGCCAGCAGCCAGGACAGGGGGGTCCAGTTCTTC. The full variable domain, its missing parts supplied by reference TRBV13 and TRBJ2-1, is AAGVIQSPRHLIKEKRETATLKCYPIPRHDTVYWYQQGPGQDPQFLISFYEKMQSDKGSIPDRFSAQQFSDYHSELNMSSLELGDSALYFCASSQDRGVQFFGPGTRLTVL.

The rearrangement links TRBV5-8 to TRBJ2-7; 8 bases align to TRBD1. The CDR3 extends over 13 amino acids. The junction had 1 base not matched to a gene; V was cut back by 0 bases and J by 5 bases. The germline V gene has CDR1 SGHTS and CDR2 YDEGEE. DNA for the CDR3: TGTGCCAGCAGCTTGGAACAGGGGGACGAGCAGTACTTC. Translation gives CASSLEQGDEQYF.

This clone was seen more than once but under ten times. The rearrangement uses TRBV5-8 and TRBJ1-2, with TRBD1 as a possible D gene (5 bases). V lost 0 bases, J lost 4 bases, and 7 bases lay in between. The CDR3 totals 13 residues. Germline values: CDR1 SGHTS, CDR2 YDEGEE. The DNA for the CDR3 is TGTGCCAGCAGCTTGGGACAGTTCTATGGCTACACCTTC. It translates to CASSLGQFYGYTF.

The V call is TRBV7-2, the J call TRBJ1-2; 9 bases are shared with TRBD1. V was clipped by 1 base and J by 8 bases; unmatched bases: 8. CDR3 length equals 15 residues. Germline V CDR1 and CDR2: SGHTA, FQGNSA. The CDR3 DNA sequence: TGTGCCAGCAGCTTAGTTGCGGACAGGGGACGAGGCTACACCTTC. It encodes CASSLVADRGRGYTF.

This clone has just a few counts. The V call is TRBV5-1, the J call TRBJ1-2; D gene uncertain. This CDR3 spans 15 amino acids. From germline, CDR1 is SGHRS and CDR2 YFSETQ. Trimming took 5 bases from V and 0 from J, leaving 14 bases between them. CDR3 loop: CASRLSDGSNYGYTF. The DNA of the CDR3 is TGCGCCAGCAGACTATCCGACGGGTCTAACTATGGCTACACCTTC.

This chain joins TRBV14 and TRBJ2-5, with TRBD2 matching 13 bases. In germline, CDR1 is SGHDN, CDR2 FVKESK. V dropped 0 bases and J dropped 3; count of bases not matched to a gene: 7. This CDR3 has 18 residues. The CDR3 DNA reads TGTGCCAGCAGCCAAGATATGGGGACTAGCGGGGAGAAAGAGACCCAGTACTTC. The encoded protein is CASSQDMGTSGEKETQYF.

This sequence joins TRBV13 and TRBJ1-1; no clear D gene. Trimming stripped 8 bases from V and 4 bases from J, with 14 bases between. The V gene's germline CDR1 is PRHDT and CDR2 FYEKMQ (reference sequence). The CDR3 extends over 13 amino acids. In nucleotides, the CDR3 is TGTGCCAGCTTATATCGGGGTGGCACTGAAGCTTTCTTT. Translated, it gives CASLYRGGTEAFF.

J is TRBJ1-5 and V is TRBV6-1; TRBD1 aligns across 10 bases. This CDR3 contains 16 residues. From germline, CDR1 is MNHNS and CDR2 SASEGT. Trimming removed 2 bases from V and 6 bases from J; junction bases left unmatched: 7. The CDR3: CASSEWLGQGRQPQHF. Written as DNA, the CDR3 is TGTGCCAGCAGTGAATGGTTGGGACAGGGGCGTCAGCCCCAGCATTTT.

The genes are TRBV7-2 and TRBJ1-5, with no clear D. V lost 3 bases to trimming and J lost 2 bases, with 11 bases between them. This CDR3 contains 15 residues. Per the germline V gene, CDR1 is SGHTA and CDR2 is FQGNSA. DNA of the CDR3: TGTGCCAGCAGCTTCGGGCGAAATGGCAATCAGCCCCAGCATTTT. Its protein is CASSFGRNGNQPQHF.

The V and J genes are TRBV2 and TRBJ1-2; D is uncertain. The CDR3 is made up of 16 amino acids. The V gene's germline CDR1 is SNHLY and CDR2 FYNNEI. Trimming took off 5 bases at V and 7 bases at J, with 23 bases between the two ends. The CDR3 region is CASSYNPGSGKGGYTF. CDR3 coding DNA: TGTGCCAGCAGTTACAACCCCGGGTCGGGGAAAGGTGGCTACACCTTC.

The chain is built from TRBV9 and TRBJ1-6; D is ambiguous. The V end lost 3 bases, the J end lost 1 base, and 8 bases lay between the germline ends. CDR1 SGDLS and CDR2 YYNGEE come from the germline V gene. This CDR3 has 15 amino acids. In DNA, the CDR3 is TGTGCCAGCAGCGCGTATTGGTCCTATAATTCACCCCTCCACTTT. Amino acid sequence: CASSAYWSYNSPLHF.

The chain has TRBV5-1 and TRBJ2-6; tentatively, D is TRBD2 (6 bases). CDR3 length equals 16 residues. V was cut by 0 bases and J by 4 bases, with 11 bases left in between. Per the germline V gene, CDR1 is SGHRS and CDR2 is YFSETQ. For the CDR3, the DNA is TGCGCCAGCAGCTTGGAAGGCGGGATAGGGGCCAACGTCCTGACTTTC. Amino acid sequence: CASSLEGGIGANVLTF. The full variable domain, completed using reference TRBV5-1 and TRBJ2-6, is KAGVTQTPRYLIKTRGQQVTLSCSPISGHRSVSWYQQTPGQGLQFLFEYFSETQRNKGNFPGRFSGRQFSNSRSEMNVSTLELGDSALYLCASSLEGGIGANVLTFGAGSRLTVL.